The present TCR beta chain was sequenced within a study of Tregs in tolerant kidney transplant recipients. Study conclusions and caveats: Validation in larger populations is needed because few patients were studied. Tregs expanded with activated donor B cells seemed most donor-specific. Biological reproducibility was not directly addressed in this study.

CD4+CD25+CD127- Tregs, CD4+CD25- non-Tregs, CD4 and CD8 cells were sorted. Assay: immunoSEQ multiplex PCR; the TCRdb copy retains only in-frame clones and omits some. The sample consists of about 240,000 clones, about 86% of them appearing once. Germline CDR1 reads SGHVS; CDR2 reads FQNEAQ. Trimming removed 1 base from V and 1 base from J, with 8 bases in between. This CDR3 spans 14 amino acids. As for this clone: Its cognate antigen is unknown.

This clonotype was obtained from a human donor in good health. The genes are TRBV7-8 and TRBJ2-7; D not certain. Source material: CD4+ T cells from blood. CDR3 DNA: TGTGCCAGCAGCTTAGGTCCCAGTTCCTACGAGCAGTACTTC. Translating it yields CASSLGPSSYEQYF.